This entry lists 15 T cell receptor beta chains sequenced from one sample in a study of early T cells in non-severe SARS-CoV-2 infection. TCRdb fed the 5' RACE reads into MiXCR, producing one record per CDR3 protein. The data contain about 48,000 distinct CDR3 sequences, 7.7% of them singletons. The sequenced sample consisted of whole blood. The receptor set was obtained from an adult who was a healthcare worker with PCR-confirmed SARS-CoV-2 infection or an uninfected control (not recorded which).

This clonotype was seen repeatedly, ten times or more. The rearrangement joins TRBV5-5 to TRBJ1-5; D possibly corresponds to TRBD1 (5 bases). Germline V gene lookup returns CDR1 SGHKS and CDR2 YYEKEE (reference sequence). V shed 2 bases and J shed 7 bases, with 13 bases lying between them. CDR3 size: 14 residues. In DNA, the CDR3 is TGTGCCAGCAGCTTTTTACTGCAGGGACAGCCCCAGCATTTT. This gives the protein CASSFLLQGQPQHF.

This clonotype showed up many times. The rearrangement uses TRBV20-1 and TRBJ1-2; 10 bases agree with TRBD1. V was clipped by 6 bases and J by 3 bases; unmatched bases: 4. There are 13 residues in the CDR3. From germline, CDR1 is DFQATT and CDR2 SNEGSKA (reference sequence). As DNA, the CDR3 is TGCAGTGCGTGGGGACAGGGGTACTATGGCTACACCTTC. Protein: CSAWGQGYYGYTF.

This clonotype was observed a handful of times. This chain uses TRBV5-1 with TRBJ1-6, with no clear D. With 5 bases removed from V and 4 bases from J, the gap between germline ends came to 7 bases. The CDR3 extends over 13 amino acids. From germline, CDR1 is SGHRS and CDR2 YFSETQ. The DNA for the CDR3 is TGCGCCAGCAGGATGAATTATAATTCACCCCTCCACTTT. Its translation is CASRMNYNSPLHF. The entire variable domain, with the rest obtained from reference TRBV5-1 and TRBJ1-6, is as follows: KAGVTQTPRYLIKTRGQQVTLSCSPISGHRSVSWYQQTPGQGLQFLFEYFSETQRNKGNFPGRFSGRQFSNSRSEMNVSTLELGDSALYLCASRMNYNSPLHFGNGTRLTVT.

Ten or more counts support this clonotype. The CDR3 spells CASSQGSPRVMNTEAFF. The CDR3, as DNA: TGCGCCAGCAGCCAAGGTTCGCCCAGGGTCATGAACACTGAAGCTTTCTTT. J is TRBJ1-1 and V is TRBV4-3; TRBD1 might be the D (5 bases). CDR3 length: 17 amino acids. V was clipped by 1 base and J by 0 bases, with 15 bases between them. Germline V gives CDR1 LGHNA, CDR2 YSLEER.

This clonotype was picked up a small number of times. The chain joins TRBV30 to TRBJ2-7, with a possible D match to TRBD1 (5 bases). Per the germline V gene, CDR1 is GTSNPN and CDR2 is SVGIG (reference sequence). Between the trimmed V and J ends, which lost 2 bases and 3 bases, there was a span of 8 bases. CDR3 length: 12 amino acids. The CDR3 reads CAWSQGDYEQYF. The CDR3 DNA reads TGTGCCTGGAGTCAAGGGGACTACGAGCAGTACTTC.

This clonotype occurred many times. The CDR3 bases are TGTGCCAGCAGCTTAGAAGGGGGTCATGGCTACACCTTC. It yields the protein CASSLEGGHGYTF. V usage is TRBV7-9 and J usage is TRBJ1-2; D is possibly TRBD1 (6 bases). Germline loops: CDR1 SEHNR, CDR2 FQNEAQ (reference sequence). This CDR3 contains 13 residues. Trimming removed 1 base at V and 6 bases at J, with 9 bases between.

The V call is TRBV7-6, the J call TRBJ2-2, with D possibly TRBD2 on 6 matching bases. CDR1 is SGHVS and CDR2 is FNYEAQ in the germline V gene. CDR3 length equals 16 residues. Trimming removed 1 base from V and 1 base from J, with 10 bases in between. The CDR3 sequence: CASSLGVAENTGELFF. The CDR3 DNA reads TGTGCCAGCAGCTTAGGGGTAGCGGAGAACACCGGGGAGCTGTTTTTT.

The CDR3 region has the DNA TGTGCCAGCAGCGTAGGACGACAGGGATACGGTCTACATTTT. It is translated as CASSVGRQGYGLHF. The V call is TRBV9, the J call TRBJ1-5, with TRBD1 identical over 7 bases. CDR3 length: 14 amino acids. V lost 0 bases and J lost 16; bases outside the gene matches: 13. Germline V CDR1 and CDR2: SGDLS, YYNGEE. Variable domain in full (rest from reference TRBV9 and TRBJ1-5): DSGVTQTPKHLITATGQRVTLRCSPRSGDLSVYWYQQSLDQGLQFLIQYYNGEERAKGNILERFSAQQFPDLHSELNLSSLELGDSALYFCASSVGRQGYGLHFGDGTRLSIL.

This clonotype came up a few times. This chain uses TRBV29-1 with TRBJ2-7; the D is unclear. The germline CDR1 and CDR2 sequences are SQVTM and ANQGSEA. Trimming left V 7 bases short and J 2 bases short, with 12 bases between. The length of the CDR3 is 12 residues. The CDR3 region is CSGSDGPYEQYF. CDR3 coding DNA: TGCAGCGGATCCGACGGGCCCTACGAGCAGTACTTC.

This clonotype was counted at least ten times. The V call is TRBV10-3, the J call TRBJ2-5; 13 bases line up with TRBD2. J gave up 3 bases and V 10 bases, and 2 bases lay outside the gene matches. This CDR3 is built from 13 residues. Per the germline V gene, CDR1 is ENHRY and CDR2 is SYGVKD. CDR3 coding DNA: TGTGCCACGGGGACTAGCGGGGAAGAGACCCAGTACTTC. It encodes CATGTSGEETQYF.

The V call is TRBV7-2, the J call TRBJ1-1, with TRBD1 matching 7 bases. This CDR3 has 15 residues. Unmatched junction bases numbered 6, after V lost 5 bases and J lost 0 bases. The V gene's germline CDR1 is SGHTA and CDR2 FQGNSA. The DNA for the CDR3 is TGTGCCAGCAGCAACTGGGGACAGCTGAACACTGAAGCTTTCTTT. This sequence encodes CASSNWGQLNTEAFF.

In the case of this clonotype: The germline gene is not matched at one end of the junction; a read error may be the cause. The chain carries TRBV6-2 or TRBV6-3 and TRBJ2-7; D is possibly TRBD1 or TRBD2 (7 bases each). CDR1 MNHEY and CDR2 SVGEGT come from the germline V gene. The length of the CDR3 is 16 residues. CDR3 sequence: CANSAPLGQGGYEQYF. CDR3 DNA: TGTGCCAACAGTGCCCCTCTTGGGCAGGGGGGGTACGAGCAGTACTTC.

Only a few counts were recorded for this clonotype. The V and J genes are TRBV13 and TRBJ2-7, with TRBD1 as a possible D gene (6 bases). There are 13 residues in the CDR3. V shed 4 bases and J shed 4 bases, with 11 bases lying between them. Germline lookup yields CDR1 PRHDT and CDR2 FYEKMQ (reference sequence). The CDR3, as DNA: TGTGCCAGCAGCTCGGGACAATCTTACGAGCAGTACTTC. It is translated as CASSSGQSYEQYF.

The chain is built from TRBV20-1 and TRBJ2-7, with D uncertain. CDR3 size: 14 residues. Germline V gene sequence: CDR1 DFQATT, CDR2 SNEGSKA (reference sequence). Trimming removed 2 bases from V and 0 bases from J, with 11 bases in between. The CDR3 loop is CSARNRIISYEQYF. CDR3 bases: TGCAGTGCTAGAAACAGAATAATCTCCTACGAGCAGTACTTC.

This clonotype was observed at least ten times. This chain uses TRBV29-1 with TRBJ2-3; no clear D. Germline CDR1 is SQVTM and CDR2 is ANQGSEA. Between the trimmed V and J ends, which lost 8 bases and 1 base, there was a span of 10 bases. This CDR3 is built from 12 residues. In nucleotides, the CDR3 is TGCAGCTCTCTCCGGGGCACAGATACGCAGTATTTT. As protein: CSSLRGTDTQYF.